The 21 T cell receptor beta chains given below trace back to one sample, sequenced in a study of cytotoxic CD8 clonotypes in ibrutinib-treated CLL. The data were produced by immunoSEQ multiplex PCR, yet TCRdb's version contains in-frame clones alone and is incomplete. This table has approximately 190,000 clones, 70% appearing once. This specimen consisted of PBMCs, obtained after 12 months of ibrutinib treatment. The origin of the receptors is a human donor with chronic lymphocytic leukemia.

This clone was detected a few times. One junction end disagrees with the germline gene, perhaps due to a read error. The chain employs TRBV7-7 and TRBJ2-7; 9 nucleotides line up with TRBD2. This CDR3 has 15 amino acids. The V gene's germline CDR1 is SSHAT and CDR2 FNYEAQ (reference sequence). CDR3 protein: CASSLRSGGPYEQYF. The CDR3 region has the DNA TGTGCTAGCAGCTTAAGGAGCGGGGGGCCTTACGAGCAGTACTTC.

The rearrangement joins TRBV5-4 to TRBJ2-7; 8 positions match TRBD2. V shed 4 bases and J 7 bases; nucleotides not matched to a gene: 7. Germline CDR1 reads SGHNT; CDR2 reads YYREEE (reference sequence). CDR3 length: 13 amino acids. CDR3: CASSLRLAREQYF. CDR3 DNA sequence: TGTGCCAGCAGCCTTAGACTAGCGCGGGAGCAGTACTTC.

V is TRBV28 and J is TRBJ2-7; 10 nucleotides agree with TRBD2. The CDR3 covers 15 residues. Unmatched junction bases numbered 8, after V lost 8 bases and J lost 1 base. From germline, CDR1 is MDHEN and CDR2 SYDVKM. CDR3 loop: CASRPQAGGSYEQYF. The CDR3 DNA follows: TGTGCCAGCCGCCCTCAAGCGGGAGGGTCCTACGAGCAGTACTTC.

The J gene is TRBJ1-1, the V gene TRBV27; perhaps TRBD1 as D (6 bases). Per the germline V gene, CDR1 is MNHEY and CDR2 is SMNVEV (reference sequence). The V end lost 7 bases, the J end lost 0 bases, and 12 bases lay between the germline ends. This CDR3 contains 14 residues. The CDR3 region is CASTTGLMNTEAFF. DNA of the CDR3: TGTGCCAGCACCACAGGGCTGATGAACACTGAAGCTTTCTTT.

This clone was recorded a few times. At one end, the junction sequence differs from germline, possibly due to a read error. The chain is built from TRBV7-9 and TRBJ1-1, with D tentatively TRBD1 (6 bases). The CDR3 has 15 residues. Germline V gene data show CDR1 as SEHNR and CDR2 as FQNEAQ (reference sequence). The CDR3 protein is CASSLAGAANTEAFF. CDR3 sequence (DNA): TGTGCCAGCAGCCTAGCGGGGGCAGCGAACACTGAAGCTTTCTTT.

This clone was seen only a few times. The genes are TRBV29-1 and TRBJ2-5; D tentatively reads TRBD1 or TRBD2 (5 bases each). CDR1 and CDR2 from the germline V gene are SQVTM and ANQGSEA. This CDR3 contains 14 residues. Trimming shortened V by 4 bases and J by 1 base, and 13 bases separated the two germline ends. The CDR3 DNA follows: TGCAGCGTTGGCCAAATTGGGGGCCAAGAGACCCAGTACTTC. It is translated as CSVGQIGGQETQYF.

The rearrangement links TRBV10-3 to TRBJ2-4, with D perhaps being TRBD1 or TRBD2 (7 bases each). The CDR3 is 14 amino acids. The V gene's germline CDR1 is ENHRY and CDR2 SYGVKD. The CDR3, as DNA: TGTGCGACGGCAGGGGGGGCTTTCAAAAACATTCAGTACTTC. Amino acids: CATAGGAFKNIQYF.

The chain employs TRBV11-3 and TRBJ2-1, with TRBD2 matching over 11 bases. CDR1 and CDR2 (germline): SGHNT, YENEEA. This CDR3 comprises 17 residues. V dropped 3 bases and J dropped 5; count of bases not matched to a gene: 9. The CDR3 loop is CASSLGVLAGGNNEQFF. As DNA, the CDR3 is TGTGCCAGCAGCTTGGGGGTTCTAGCGGGAGGAAACAATGAGCAGTTCTTC.

The CDR3 bases are TGTGCCAGCAGTTTACAGGCAAGCGGGGCTTTCTTT. It specifies CASSLQASGAFF. The chain links TRBV28 to TRBJ1-1; no definite D call. Germline V gives CDR1 MDHEN, CDR2 SYDVKM. V was pared by 2 bases and J by 11 bases, with 12 bases between. This CDR3 contains 12 residues. Complete variable domain (other parts from reference TRBV28 and TRBJ1-1): DVKVTQSSRYLVKRTGEKVFLECVQDMDHENMFWYRQDPGLGLRLIYFSYDVKMKEKGDIPEGYSVSREKKERFSLILESASTNQTSMYLCASSLQASGAFFGQGTRLTVV.

The V gene is TRBV29-1, the J gene TRBJ1-1; the D is unclear. The CDR3 length is 12 residues. Between the trimmed V and J ends, which lost 4 bases and 4 bases, there was a span of 10 bases. CDR1 SQVTM and CDR2 ANQGSEA come from the germline V gene. The chain's CDR3 is CSVAGSVTEAFF. CDR3 DNA: TGCAGCGTTGCTGGCAGCGTCACTGAAGCTTTCTTT.

The V call is TRBV2, the J call TRBJ2-7; D not resolved. Germline V gene sequence: CDR1 SNHLY, CDR2 FYNNEI. Deletions cut 6 bases from V and 2 bases from J, with 14 bases between. This CDR3 is 14 amino acids long. The CDR3 DNA reads TGTGCCAGCAGCGAACCTCGAACGACCTACGAGCAGTACTTC. Amino acid sequence: CASSEPRTTYEQYF.

The chain has TRBV6-6 and TRBJ2-1; a weak D match, TRBD2 (5 bases). V lost 3 bases and J 2 bases, leaving 8 bases between the germline ends. CDR1 is MNHNY, CDR2 SVGAGI, per germline (reference sequence). The CDR3 runs 14 residues. The CDR3 DNA follows: TGTGCCAGCAGTTATTCCGGGACCTACAATGAGCAGTTCTTC. Protein: CASSYSGTYNEQFF.

The chain carries TRBV10-3 and TRBJ1-2; D unresolved. Per germline, CDR1 ENHRY and CDR2 SYGVKD. The ends were cut back, 10 bases at V and 8 bases at J, with 5 bases in the middle. The CDR3 runs 8 residues. The CDR3 DNA is TGTGCCACGTCAGGCTACACCTTC. It yields the protein CATSGYTF.

This clone has only a few counts. This sequence joins TRBV15 and TRBJ1-2; possibly TRBD1 for D (5 bases). CDR1 and CDR2 (germline): LNHNV, YYDKDF (reference sequence). The V end lost 6 bases, the J end lost 4 bases, and 12 bases lay between the germline ends. This CDR3 region has 13 residues. In DNA form, the CDR3 reads TGTGCCACCAGAGTCACAGGAGGCTATGGCTACACCTTC. This translates into CATRVTGGYGYTF.

This clone was recorded only once. The chain links TRBV30 to TRBJ1-5; tentative D call: TRBD1 (5 bases). The germline gives CDR1 GTSNPN, CDR2 SVGIG (reference sequence). V shed 2 bases and J shed 2 bases, with 10 bases lying between them. CDR3 length: 14 residues. For the CDR3, the DNA is TGTGCCTGGAGTCGGGGGGGTGGCAATCAGCCCCAGCATTTT. Amino acids: CAWSRGGGNQPQHF. Full variable domain (missing parts from reference TRBV30 and TRBJ1-5): SQTIHQWPATLVQPVGSPLSLECTVEGTSNPNLYWYRQAAGRGLQLLFYSVGIGQISSEVPQNLSASRPQDRQFILSSKKLLLSDSGFYLCAWSRGGGNQPQHFGDGTRLSIL.

The chain is built from TRBV9 and TRBJ1-3, with D possibly TRBD1 on 5 matching bases. The V gene's germline CDR1 is SGDLS and CDR2 YYNGEE. Trimming took off 4 bases at V and 4 bases at J, with 15 bases between the two ends. The CDR3 is 15 residues long. This CDR3 is CASSSGTPVGNTIYF. In nucleotides, the CDR3 is TGTGCCAGCAGCTCGGGGACCCCCGTCGGAAACACCATATATTTT.

The chain links TRBV7-6 to TRBJ1-1; D is uncertain. Trimming took 4 bases from V and 1 from J, leaving 7 bases between them. Germline V lookup: CDR1 SGHVS, CDR2 FNYEAQ. The CDR3 loop spans 13 amino acids. CDR3 amino acids: CASSSWKNTEAFF. The CDR3 DNA follows: TGTGCCAGCAGCTCATGGAAGAACACTGAAGCTTTCTTT. Based on the CDR3 plus reference TRBV7-6 and TRBJ1-1, the full variable domain is GAGVSQSPRYKVTKRGQDVALRCDPISGHVSLYWYRQALGQGPEFLTYFNYEAQQDKSGLPNDRFSAERPEGSISTLTIQRTEQRDSAMYRCASSSWKNTEAFFGQGTRLTVV.

V is TRBV6-5 and J is TRBJ1-3, with 9 bases matching TRBD1. V was clipped by 4 bases and J by 0 bases; unmatched bases: 4. The CDR3 totals 16 residues. Looked up from germline, CDR1 is MNHEY and CDR2 is SVGAGI. The CDR3 DNA reads TGTGCCAGCAGTTTCGACAGGGGGATCTCTGGAAACACCATATATTTT. This encodes CASSFDRGISGNTIYF.

This clone was seen a handful of times. The J gene is TRBJ1-1, the V gene TRBV7-6; 10 bases fit TRBD1. Germline V gives CDR1 SGHVS, CDR2 FNYEAQ. The CDR3 is made up of 15 amino acids. Germline trimming cut 1 base from V and 4 bases from J; bases unmatched to any gene: 3. The CDR3 loop is CASSLDGTGATEAFF. Written as DNA, the CDR3 is TGTGCCAGCAGCTTAGACGGGACAGGGGCCACTGAAGCTTTCTTT.

The chain couples TRBV9 to TRBJ1-1, with D perhaps matching TRBD1 (6 bases). The CDR3 spans 15 residues. Per germline, CDR1 SGDLS and CDR2 YYNGEE. Between the trimmed V and J ends, which lost 0 bases and 4 bases, there was a span of 13 bases. The CDR3 is CASSVEGTTGTEAFF. The DNA of the CDR3 is TGTGCCAGCAGCGTAGAAGGGACAACGGGCACTGAAGCTTTCTTT. Full variable domain (missing parts from reference TRBV9 and TRBJ1-1): DSGVTQTPKHLITATGQRVTLRCSPRSGDLSVYWYQQSLDQGLQFLIQYYNGEERAKGNILERFSAQQFPDLHSELNLSSLELGDSALYFCASSVEGTTGTEAFFGQGTRLTVV.

This clone was picked up one time. The gene calls are TRBV28 and TRBJ1-5, with 7 bases identical to TRBD1. Germline loops: CDR1 MDHEN, CDR2 SYDVKM. The J segment lost 4 bases and the V segment lost 2 bases, leaving 5 bases of the junction unmatched. CDR3 size: 15 residues. CDR3 residues: CASSLEGRGNQPQHF. CDR3 nucleotides: TGTGCCAGCAGTTTAGAAGGCAGGGGGAATCAGCCCCAGCATTTT.